The clone carrying this TCR beta chain was counted at least ten times. What it binds is unknown. These data are taken from a study of response to subunit inactivated influenza vaccine. A single record per CDR3 protein comes from TCRdb applying MiXCR to the RT-PCR reads. Counted here are 500,000 to 600,000 distinct CDR3 sequences, approximately 16% occurring once; the ten biggest clones make up roughly 3.1%. Study findings and constraints: The study's authors posited that every seasonal influenza vaccination enlists few new T cells.

The V end was cut by 3 bases, the J end by 9 bases, with 20 bases between. Germline lookup yields CDR1 DFQATT and CDR2 SNEGSKA (reference sequence). The CDR3 runs 14 residues. The receptor's source is a man between 50 and 69 years old who received an inactivated influenza vaccine. The chain links TRBV20-1 to TRBJ1-2, with TRBD1 as a possible D gene (5 bases). The sequencing here drew on CD4+ T cells sorted from PBMCs, taken roughly 24 months after vaccination. In DNA, the CDR3 is TGCAGTGCTAGTCAGGGATTAGTTGCGGACAGCTACACCTTC. It encodes CSASQGLVADSYTF.